The clone carrying this T cell receptor beta chain was found a few times. The sample originates from a study of cytomegalovirus exposure and HLA in healthy donors. Germline CDR1 SGHNT, CDR2 YENEEA. This CDR3 contains 15 residues. The ends were cut back, 1 base at V and 8 bases at J, with 15 bases in the middle. The PCR had 60 Vbeta and 13 Jbeta primers. The table came from immunoSEQ multiplex PCR; TCRdb's copy has only in-frame clones and leaves some out. The sample shows about 150,000 clones, about 60% of them seen only once. Sequencing was carried out using PBMCs. The receptor was derived from a woman aged 55-70 years in good health and CMV-seropositive. The chain links TRBV11-3 to TRBJ2-1; D perhaps matches TRBD1 (6 bases). CDR3 nucleotide sequence: TGTGCCAGCAGCTTAGGCAGGGGTGTTGTCGATGAGCAGTTCTTC. Translated: CASSLGRGVVDEQFF.